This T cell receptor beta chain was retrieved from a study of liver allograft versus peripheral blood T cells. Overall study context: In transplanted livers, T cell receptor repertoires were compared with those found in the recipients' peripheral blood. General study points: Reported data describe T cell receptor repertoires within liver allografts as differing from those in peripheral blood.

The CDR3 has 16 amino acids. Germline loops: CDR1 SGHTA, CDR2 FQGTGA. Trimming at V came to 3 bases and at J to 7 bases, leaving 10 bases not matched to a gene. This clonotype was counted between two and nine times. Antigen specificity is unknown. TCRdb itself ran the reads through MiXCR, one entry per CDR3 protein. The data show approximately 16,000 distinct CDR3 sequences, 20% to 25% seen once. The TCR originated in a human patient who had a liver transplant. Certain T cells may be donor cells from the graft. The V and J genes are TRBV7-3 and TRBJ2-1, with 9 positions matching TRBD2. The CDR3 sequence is CASSLGGAGGKNEQFF. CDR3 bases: TGTGCCAGCAGCTTGGGGGGAGCGGGAGGTAAAAATGAGCAGTTCTTC. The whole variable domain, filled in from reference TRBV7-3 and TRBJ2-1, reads GAGVSQTPSNKVTEKGKYVELRCDPISGHTALYWYRQSLGQGPEFLIYFQGTGAADDSGLPNDRFFAVRPEGSVSTLKIQRTERGDSAVYLCASSLGGAGGKNEQFFGPGTRLTVL.